The 3 T cell receptor beta chains listed next were all sequenced from one sample in a study of identical twins (dated by TCRdb to the mid-2010s). The library was produced with 5' RACE. The sequencer was an Illumina HiSeq 2000. TCRdb reanalyzed the raw reads on its own, using fastp at Q25 for trimming and MiXCR for clone calling, and kept in-frame beta chains. Entries that share a CDR3 protein sequence are merged under the most common genes and DNA. The sample table contains 200,000 to 250,000 distinct CDR3 sequences; only one count was recorded for approximately 8% of them. The ten top clones hold roughly 5% of the sample. The same data also went into a second study, on yellow fever vaccine responses in identical twins.

The sequencing sample was made of CD8+ T cells sorted from blood. These receptors were collected from a woman in her late teens or twenties in good health.

The chain has TRBV7-8 and TRBJ2-5; weak D call: TRBD1 (6 bases). Deletions cut 1 base from V and 5 bases from J, with 20 bases between. Germline V gene sequence: CDR1 SGHVS, CDR2 FQNEAQ. The CDR3 length is 17 residues. The CDR3 loop is CASSLGRTGPIAETQYF. The CDR3 DNA follows: TGTGCCAGCAGCTTAGGAAGAACAGGGCCTATCGCGGAGACCCAGTACTTC. The variable domain in full, with the rest retrieved from reference TRBV7-8 and TRBJ2-5, is GAGVSQSPRYKVAKRGQDVALRCDPISGHVSLFWYQQALGQGPEFLTYFQNEAQLDKSGLPSDRFFAERPEGSVSTLKIQRTQQEDSAVYLCASSLGRTGPIAETQYFGPGTRLLVL.

This clonotype occurred many times. This chain joins TRBV21-1 and TRBJ2-4; the listed D gene, TRBD1, was not tested against the DNA. TRBV21-1 is given as a pseudogene. CDR3 length equals 20 residues. CDR3 in DNA: TGTGCCAGCAGCAAAAGGAGCTCCGGGACAGACGTACTAGCCAAAAACATTCAGTACTTC. As protein: CASSKRSSGTDVLAKNIQYF.

This chain links TRBV5-1 with TRBJ2-7; 9 bases agree with TRBD2. The CDR3 consists of 20 residues. V shed 0 bases, J shed 1 base, and the junction held 17 bases outside the gene matches. Germline V CDR1 and CDR2: SGHRS, YFSETQ. This chain's CDR3 is CASSLASGQPRLAVSYEQYF. CDR3 in DNA: TGCGCCAGCAGCTTGGCCTCGGGACAGCCGCGACTAGCGGTTTCCTACGAGCAGTACTTC. Full variable domain (rest looked up from reference TRBV5-1 and TRBJ2-7): KAGVTQTPRYLIKTRGQQVTLSCSPISGHRSVSWYQQTPGQGLQFLFEYFSETQRNKGNFPGRFSGRQFSNSRSEMNVSTLELGDSALYLCASSLASGQPRLAVSYEQYFGPGTRLTVT.